Each of the 29 T cell receptor beta chains below was sequenced from the same sample in a study of blood T cell repertoires in COVID-19 (dated by TCRdb to the early 2020s). The method behind the library was the immunoSEQ multiplex PCR assay. In TCRdb, the immuneACCESS table is reduced to in-frame sequences with V and J assigned. These tables do not hold every clone; where another copy was compared, an unresolved V gene accounts for under half, and the others remain unexplained. For this sample there are roughly 230,000 clones; about nine tenths appear just once. The ten largest make up more than 0.65% of the sample. The sample consisted of peripheral blood. These receptors all stem from a man aged 25-45 years with COVID-19, enrolled during active disease.

Only one count was recorded for this clone. The chain carries TRBV19 and TRBJ1-2; maybe TRBD1 (5 bases). CDR1 LNHDA and CDR2 SQIVND come from the germline V gene (reference sequence). Trimming pared 3 bases from V and 0 bases from J, leaving 8 bases between. The CDR3 runs 14 residues. CDR3 bases: TGTGCCAGTAGTATGACAGATGCTAACTATGGCTACACCTTC. This gives the protein CASSMTDANYGYTF.

Comments on this clone: This specimen includes other DNA sequences encoding the same CDR3. The gene calls are TRBV6-6 and TRBJ1-2; 7 bases map to TRBD1. V shed 3 bases and J 4 bases; nucleotides not matched to a gene: 2. The CDR3 totals 13 residues. Germline lookup yields CDR1 MNHNY and CDR2 SVGAGI (reference sequence). The CDR3 DNA is TGTGCCAGCAGTTATAGACAGGGCTATGGCTACACCTTC. This gives the protein CASSYRQGYGYTF.

CDR3: CASSYPGYGYTF. The CDR3 DNA reads as TGTGCCAGCAGTTACCCCGGCTATGGCTACACCTTC. The chain employs TRBV6-5 and TRBJ1-2; D gene ambiguous. Per the germline V gene, CDR1 is MNHEY and CDR2 is SVGAGI. V lost 2 bases to trimming and J lost 4 bases, with 5 bases between them. The CDR3 has 12 amino acids.

The genes are TRBV4-1 and TRBJ2-5, with D possibly TRBD2 on 6 matching bases. The CDR3 is made up of 14 amino acids. Trimming removed 1 base at V and 5 bases at J, with 11 bases between. The V gene's germline CDR1 is MGHRA and CDR2 YSYEKL. DNA for the CDR3: TGCGCCAGCAGCCAAGTTGGGGGGTTGGAGACCCAGTACTTC. It specifies CASSQVGGLETQYF.

The CDR3 spells CASSPRDRAGTEAFF. In nucleotides, the CDR3 is TGTGCCAGCTCACCACGGGACAGGGCTGGGACTGAAGCTTTCTTT. The rearrangement links TRBV18 to TRBJ1-1; TRBD1 agrees at 9 bases. Germline CDR1 KGHSH, CDR2 LQKENI. The V and J ends lost 1 base and 5 bases, in that order; junction bases with no gene match: 5. This CDR3 is 15 amino acids long. Based on the CDR3 plus reference TRBV18 and TRBJ1-1, the full variable domain is NAGVMQNPRHLVRRRGQEARLRCSPMKGHSHVYWYRQLPEEGLKFMVYLQKENIIDESGMPKERFSAEFPKEGPSILRIQQVVRGDSAAYFCASSPRDRAGTEAFFGQGTRLTVV.

The genes are TRBV15 and TRBJ2-7, with D hard to call. Germline loops: CDR1 LNHNV, CDR2 YYDKDF (reference sequence). The CDR3 length is 13 residues. With 0 bases removed from V and 6 bases from J, the gap between germline ends came to 9 bases. The CDR3 region is CATSRDTSSEQYF. In DNA, the CDR3 is TGTGCCACCAGCAGAGATACCTCTAGCGAGCAGTACTTC. Variable domain in full (rest from reference TRBV15 and TRBJ2-7): DAMVIQNPRYQVTQFGKPVTLSCSQTLNHNVMYWYQQKSSQAPKLLFHYYDKDFNNEADTPDNFQSRRPNTSFCFLDIRSPGLGDTAMYLCATSRDTSSEQYFGPGTRLTVT.

This sequence joins TRBV23-1 and TRBJ2-7; TRBD1 agrees at 10 bases. TRBV23-1 is flagged as an ORF with uncertain function. There are 15 residues in the CDR3. J lost 5 bases, V lost 4 bases, and 8 bases had no gene match. The CDR3 nucleotides read TGCGCCAGCAGTCCGGGGACAGGGGTGGAGGACGAGCAGTACTTC. Protein: CASSPGTGVEDEQYF.

The genes are TRBV6-5 and TRBJ2-5, with D hard to call. The CDR3 has 12 residues. Trimming cost V 6 bases and J 4 bases, with 9 bases left between them. Germline CDR1 and CDR2: MNHEY and SVGAGI. The CDR3 DNA sequence: TGTGCCAGCAGAGGATCGGGAGAGACCCAGTACTTC. Translated, it gives CASRGSGETQYF.

The V gene is TRBV11-2, the J gene TRBJ2-1; a possible D gene is TRBD1 (6 bases). Germline V gives CDR1 SGHAT, CDR2 FQNNGV. The CDR3 has 13 amino acids. V was clipped by 2 bases and J by 6 bases, with 8 bases between them. This CDR3 is CASSLRTANEQFF. The CDR3 nucleotides read TGTGCCAGCAGCTTACGGACAGCCAATGAGCAGTTCTTC.

The chain joins TRBV7-9 to TRBJ2-7, with D perhaps TRBD1 (6 bases). With 5 bases removed from V and 0 bases from J, the gap between germline ends came to 14 bases. The CDR3 has 15 amino acids. Germline V gives CDR1 SEHNR, CDR2 FQNEAQ (reference sequence). Here the CDR3 reads CASSRLSGASYEQYF. CDR3 sequence (DNA): TGTGCCAGCAGCCGGCTCTCAGGGGCCTCCTACGAGCAGTACTTC.

The chain recombines TRBV18 with TRBJ2-1; D call uncertain. Trimming pared 0 bases from V and 9 bases from J, leaving 12 bases between. Looked up from germline, CDR1 is KGHSH and CDR2 is LQKENI. This CDR3 region has 14 residues. The CDR3 spells CASSPPLVSSEQFF. The CDR3 bases are TGTGCCAGCTCACCACCTCTGGTCTCCAGTGAGCAGTTCTTC.

The chain is built from TRBV9 and TRBJ2-3, with D possibly TRBD1 on 5 matching bases. V shed 0 bases and J shed 4 bases, with 15 bases lying between them. This CDR3 comprises 16 residues. CDR1 and CDR2 (germline): SGDLS, YYNGEE. In nucleotides, the CDR3 is TGTGCCAGCAGCGTAGATTTTTGGCAGGGCGCAGATACGCAGTATTTT. Translating gives CASSVDFWQGADTQYF.

V usage is TRBV6-1 and J usage is TRBJ2-3, with 12 bases matching TRBD2. This CDR3 contains 18 residues. V trimming: 2 bases; J trimming: 3 bases; junction bases outside the gene matches: 9. CDR1 is MNHNS and CDR2 is SASEGT in the germline V gene. The CDR3 reads CASSELWLAGGETDTQYF. The CDR3 nucleotides read TGTGCCAGCAGTGAACTGTGGCTAGCGGGGGGGGAGACAGATACGCAGTATTTT.

V is TRBV5-1 and J is TRBJ1-3; 7 positions agree with TRBD1. Germline CDR1 reads SGHRS; CDR2 reads YFSETQ. This CDR3 has 14 residues. J was trimmed by 2 bases and V by 3 bases; bases with no gene match: 2. The CDR3 spells CASSSGQTGNTIYF. CDR3 nucleotide sequence: TGCGCCAGCAGCTCGGGACAGACTGGAAACACCATATATTTT.

V is TRBV18 and J is TRBJ2-7; 8 bases are a match to TRBD1. V dropped 1 base and J dropped 2; count of bases not matched to a gene: 4. Per germline, CDR1 KGHSH and CDR2 LQKENI. The CDR3 is 15 residues long. CDR3 loop: CASSPREQGAYEQYF. The CDR3 DNA reads TGTGCCAGCTCACCACGGGAACAGGGGGCCTACGAGCAGTACTTC.

The V gene is TRBV2, the J gene TRBJ1-5; 7 bases are a match to TRBD1. The germline CDR1 and CDR2 sequences are SNHLY and FYNNEI. V lost 2 bases, J lost 1 base, and 8 bases stayed unmatched. The CDR3 sequence is 17 residues long. For the CDR3, the DNA is TGTGCCAGCAGTGAAAGACAGGGCCTCGGCAGCAATCAGCCCCAGCATTTT. It specifies CASSERQGLGSNQPQHF.

This clone was counted a single time. The chain carries TRBV19 and TRBJ1-2; D might be TRBD1 (5 bases). This CDR3 spans 15 amino acids. The germline V gene encodes CDR1 LNHDA and CDR2 SQIVND (reference sequence). V lost 0 bases to trimming and J lost 1 base, with 9 bases between them. In nucleotides, the CDR3 is TGTGCCAGTAGTATAGACGCAGGGAATAACTATGGCTACACCTTC. Translating it yields CASSIDAGNNYGYTF.

The genes are TRBV12-3 or TRBV12-4 and TRBJ1-2, with a weak D call TRBD1 (6 bases). CDR3 size: 13 residues. V dropped 6 bases and J dropped 4 bases, with 12 bases sitting between them. CDR3 loop: CASSRPGAYGYTF. DNA for the CDR3: TGTGCCAGCAGCCGTCCAGGGGCCTATGGCTACACCTTC.

This clone was picked up one time. This chain joins TRBV19 and TRBJ2-3; TRBD2 agrees at 8 bases. This CDR3 is 15 amino acids long. V trimming: 5 bases; J trimming: 5 bases; junction bases outside the gene matches: 9. Germline V lookup: CDR1 LNHDA, CDR2 SQIVND (reference sequence). CDR3 amino acids: CASSGLARLLDTQYF. Here the CDR3 DNA reads TGTGCCAGTAGTGGACTAGCAAGACTGCTAGATACGCAGTATTTT.

The chain joins TRBV3-1 (or the pseudogene TRBV3-2) to TRBJ2-7; TRBD1 agrees at 8 bases. V was clipped by 1 base and J by 1 base; unmatched bases: 6. CDR1 and CDR2 from the germline V gene are LGHDT and YNNKEL (reference sequence). This CDR3 comprises 16 residues. The CDR3 reads CASSQGQGANSYEQYF. The CDR3 nucleotides are TGTGCCAGCAGCCAAGGGCAGGGGGCGAATTCCTACGAGCAGTACTTC.

The chain has TRBV4-1 and TRBJ2-3; possible D gene TRBD1, 5 bases. V lost 1 base, J lost 4 bases, and 12 bases lay in between. The germline V gene has CDR1 MGHRA and CDR2 YSYEKL. The CDR3 covers 15 residues. In DNA, the CDR3 is TGCGCCAGCAGCCAAGTCAGGGTACAGTCAGATACGCAGTATTTT. Translating gives CASSQVRVQSDTQYF.

This chain connects TRBV9 to TRBJ1-5; D might be TRBD1 (5 bases). V lost 7 bases, J lost 0 bases, and 8 bases lay in between. The CDR3 sequence is 13 residues long. Germline V gives CDR1 SGDLS, CDR2 YYNGEE. CDR3 bases: TGTGCCAGCGGGGGGAATAGCAATCAGCCCCAGCATTTT. It translates to CASGGNSNQPQHF. The entire variable domain, with the rest obtained from reference TRBV9 and TRBJ1-5, is as follows: DSGVTQTPKHLITATGQRVTLRCSPRSGDLSVYWYQQSLDQGLQFLIQYYNGEERAKGNILERFSAQQFPDLHSELNLSSLELGDSALYFCASGGNSNQPQHFGDGTRLSIL.

The rearrangement joins TRBV12-3 or TRBV12-4 to TRBJ1-6; D might be TRBD1 (5 bases). Trimming removed 3 bases from V and 10 bases from J, with 10 bases in between. The CDR3 extends over 13 amino acids. In nucleotides, the CDR3 is TGTGCCAGCAGTTTTGGGGGAGGGTCACCCCTCCACTTT. Its protein product is CASSFGGGSPLHF.

Worth noting for this clone: One junction end does not reproduce the germline sequence, and a read error may be involved. V and J are TRBV24-1 and TRBJ1-2; D not certain. Germline assignment: CDR1 KGHDR and CDR2 SFDVKD. This CDR3 contains 11 residues. CDR3 protein: CATSDCARACF. DNA for the CDR3: TGTGCCACCAGTGATTGCGCGCGAGCCTGCTTC.

The rearrangement uses TRBV5-1 and TRBJ1-2, with 9 bases aligning to TRBD1. Germline V CDR1 and CDR2: SGHRS, YFSETQ. This CDR3 contains 14 residues. Unmatched junction bases numbered 8, after V lost 5 bases and J lost 6 bases. Here the CDR3 reads CASSPGQGLNGYTF. For the CDR3, the DNA is TGCGCCAGCAGTCCTGGACAGGGGCTTAATGGCTACACCTTC.

The chain recombines TRBV14 with TRBJ2-7; 11 bases map to TRBD1. The CDR3 runs to 17 residues. The germline gives CDR1 SGHDN, CDR2 FVKESK. Trimming took 3 bases from V and 1 from J; bases not matched to a gene: 8. The CDR3 region has the DNA TGTGCCAGCAGCCATCGGGACAGGGGGTTAAGGTCCTACGAGCAGTACTTC. Protein: CASSHRDRGLRSYEQYF.

The chain joins TRBV30 to TRBJ2-7; TRBD1 aligns across 8 bases. CDR1 and CDR2 (germline): GTSNPN, SVGIG (reference sequence). There are 11 residues in the CDR3. The V gene end was trimmed by 7 bases and the J gene end by 7 bases; junction bases not matched to a gene: 6. The CDR3 is CALDRVREQYF. The CDR3 DNA is TGTGCCTTGGACAGGGTTAGAGAGCAGTACTTC.

The gene calls are TRBV6-1 and TRBJ2-5; the match to TRBD2 covers 9 bases. This CDR3 has 20 residues. CDR1 and CDR2 (germline): MNHNS, SASEGT. V trimming: 1 base; J trimming: 0 bases; junction bases outside the gene matches: 15. In nucleotides, the CDR3 is TGTGCCAGCAGTGAAGATGGCAGCGGGGGGCCTACTCCGTACCAAGAGACCCAGTACTTC. This gives the protein CASSEDGSGGPTPYQETQYF.

The chain is built from TRBV2 and TRBJ1-5; 9 bases map to TRBD1. The germline V gene has CDR1 SNHLY and CDR2 FYNNEI. V was pared by 4 bases and J by 1 base, with 5 bases of the junction left unmatched. CDR3 length: 16 residues. DNA of the CDR3: TGTGCCAGCAGTGTTTTAGGACAGGGGAGCAATCAGCCCCAGCATTTT. Protein sequence: CASSVLGQGSNQPQHF.